The rows below give T cell receptor beta chains drawn from one sample of a study of identical twins. MiXCR, run by TCRdb on the 5' RACE reads, gives a single entry per CDR3 protein. The sample has around 250,000 distinct CDR3 sequences; about 12% are singletons. This same sample was also part of a study on yellow fever vaccine responses in identical twins.

The sequenced sample consisted of memory (CD45RO+) T cells sorted from blood. The receptors shown here come from a woman younger than 30 in good health. The conserved cysteine and the conserved F or W are not part of the CDR3 here. The order of the fields is CDR3 protein, V gene, J gene, clone size. Some rows mark clone size as missing; the rest say once, few, many or name a class of expanded clone.

ASSPDSGNTIY,TRBV5-1,TRBJ1-3,many
ASSLSPGANEKLF,TRBV5-5,TRBJ1-4,.
ASSFDQGAGTDTQY,TRBV11-2,TRBJ2-3,few
ASSYGSGGGSSTDTQY,TRBV6-5,TRBJ2-3,.
AISARTGEETQY,TRBV10-3,TRBJ2-5,few
ASRPKFAGTNEKLF,TRBV6-1,TRBJ1-4,many
SAGRGETQY,TRBV20-1,TRBJ2-5,few
ASSAGLGLDFNEQF,TRBV9,TRBJ2-1,.
ASSPLLAESTDTQY,TRBV3-1,TRBJ2-3,.
ATLHRELF,TRBV15,TRBJ2-2,.
AWSAFPAGRGEKLF,TRBV30,TRBJ1-4,.
ASSPNLDYNEQF,TRBV18,TRBJ2-1,few
ATSRDGVRGRNTGELF,TRBV15,TRBJ2-2,few
ASSLRSGIPYEQY,TRBV7-6,TRBJ2-7,once
ASRLGPGGTDTQY,TRBV12-2,TRBJ2-3,.
ASSQGSGGPSSYEQY,TRBV4-3,TRBJ2-7,.
ASSRTNQGHEQF,TRBV14,TRBJ2-1,.
ASSPRTSGRRTDTQY,TRBV9,TRBJ2-3,few
ASSLQRTSGVSYEQY,TRBV5-1,TRBJ2-7,many
ASSYSKTPAKRQLNTEAF,TRBV6-2/TRBV6-3,TRBJ1-1,.
SASVDRYNEQF,TRBV20-1,TRBJ2-1,.
ASSRRTSGYQETQY,TRBV7-7,TRBJ2-5,few
AISDGGRQPQH,TRBV10-3,TRBJ1-5,many
ASSLGNRANTEAF,TRBV27,TRBJ1-1,.
ASSGGWGTDTQY,TRBV2,TRBJ2-3,.
ASSLNQGAGELF,TRBV28,TRBJ2-2,.
ASSGTFDTEAF,TRBV6-1,TRBJ1-1,many
ASSSSTGRAPDTQY,TRBV5-1,TRBJ2-3,.
ASSPRDRAKSEQY,TRBV28,TRBJ2-7,.
ASSVEQEGRTEAF,TRBV25-1,TRBJ1-1,few
ASRADLTDTQY,TRBV28,TRBJ2-3,few
ASSLGGAGDYEQY,TRBV28,TRBJ2-7,.
ASSLRGGGAYEQY,TRBV12-3/TRBV12-4,TRBJ2-7,many
SAAPPGTSRGPIQY,TRBV20-1,TRBJ2-4,.
ASRRLRGAGSTGELF,TRBV11-2,TRBJ2-2,few
AWSGTGYIYGYT,TRBV30,TRBJ1-2,few
ASSQGGQGTDTQY,TRBV4-3,TRBJ2-3,few
ASSPHPLLTNVIPETQY,TRBV3-1,TRBJ2-5,.
ATRQGAHEQY,TRBV27,TRBJ2-7,many
ASSSLKADTQY,TRBV5-4,TRBJ2-3,many
ASSTAPSEQETQY,TRBV4-1,TRBJ2-5,.